This T cell receptor beta chain is from a study of blood T cells in healthy people across ages. The use of a sample-barcoded 5' primer and a J-beta primer mix characterized a second PCR of roughly 6 to 11 cycles. TCRdb re-derived calls from the 5' RACE reads in MiXCR, one entry per CDR3 protein. This sample carries about 770,000 distinct CDR3 sequences, roughly 44% of them seen once, and the ten largest clones take about a fifth. Germline lookup yields CDR1 DFQATT and CDR2 SNEGSKA (reference sequence). This CDR3 is 16 amino acids long. The V and J ends lost 2 bases and 9 bases, in that order; junction bases with no gene match: 14.

The TCR comes from a man in his sixties in good health. The J gene is TRBJ2-3, the V gene TRBV20-1; TRBD2 agrees at 10 bases. The specimen sequenced was blood. The CDR3 nucleotides read TGCAGTGCTAGACCAGAGCGGGGGGGCCAGTCCGGGACGCAGTATTTT. Its protein product is CSARPERGGQSGTQYF.